The T cell receptor beta chain under discussion was sequenced for a study of T cell responses to AZD1222 COVID-19 vaccine. The study, taken as a whole, reports: The span of vaccine-associated CD4 TCRs extended across spike, with dominance at 160-218 and 743-854. Possibly, clonal diversity was underestimated; donors were largely white British and included more females. Baseline antibody screening turned up just a handful of seropositive AZD1222 recipients. The reported proportion of spike-specific TCRs targeting unmutated variant regions was nearly half.

This table comes from immunoSEQ multiplex PCR, and its TCRdb copy is limited to in-frame clones, with some not included. The repertoire includes about 75,000 clones, around 89% of them detected once, and less than 12% sits in the top ten. Concerning this clone itself: What it recognizes is unknown.

Trimming removed 3 bases from V and 0 bases from J; junction bases left unmatched: 4. CDR1 and CDR2 from the germline V gene are LNHDA and SQIVND (reference sequence). The CDR3 contains 16 residues. This chain connects TRBV19 to TRBJ2-1, with 8 bases identical to TRBD2. Material: peripheral blood, obtained 28 days after the second dose of the MenACWY control vaccine. The source is an adult who received the MenACWY meningococcal vaccine as a control. The CDR3 DNA reads as TGTGCCAGTAGTATCCAGCGGGGGAGCTCCTACAATGAGCAGTTCTTC. Translated: CASSIQRGSSYNEQFF.